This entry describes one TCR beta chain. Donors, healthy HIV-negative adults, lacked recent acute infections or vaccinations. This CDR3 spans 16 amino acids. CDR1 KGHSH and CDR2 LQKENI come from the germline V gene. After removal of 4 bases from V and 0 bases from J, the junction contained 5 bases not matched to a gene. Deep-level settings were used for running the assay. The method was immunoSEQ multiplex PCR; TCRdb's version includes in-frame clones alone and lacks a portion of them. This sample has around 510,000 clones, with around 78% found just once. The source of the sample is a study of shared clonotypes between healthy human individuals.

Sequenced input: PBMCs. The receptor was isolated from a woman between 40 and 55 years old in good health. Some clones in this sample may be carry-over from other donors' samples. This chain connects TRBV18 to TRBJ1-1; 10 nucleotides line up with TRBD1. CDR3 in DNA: TGTGCCAGCTCACGACCGGGACAGGGGCTGAACACTGAAGCTTTCTTT. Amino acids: CASSRPGQGLNTEAFF.